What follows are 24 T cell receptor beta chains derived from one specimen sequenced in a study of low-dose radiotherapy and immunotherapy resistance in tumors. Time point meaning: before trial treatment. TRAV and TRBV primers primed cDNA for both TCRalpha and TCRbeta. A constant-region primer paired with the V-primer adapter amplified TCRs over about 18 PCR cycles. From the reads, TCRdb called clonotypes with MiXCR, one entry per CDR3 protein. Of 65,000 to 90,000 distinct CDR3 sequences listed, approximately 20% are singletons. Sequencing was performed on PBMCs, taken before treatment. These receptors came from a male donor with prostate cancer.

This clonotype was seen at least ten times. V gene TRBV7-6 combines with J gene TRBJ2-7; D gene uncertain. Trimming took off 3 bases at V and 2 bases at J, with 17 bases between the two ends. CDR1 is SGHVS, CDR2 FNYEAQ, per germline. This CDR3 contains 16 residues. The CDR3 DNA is TGTGCCAGCAGCTTTTTGACGGACGGAGTACCCTACGAGCAGTACTTC. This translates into CASSFLTDGVPYEQYF. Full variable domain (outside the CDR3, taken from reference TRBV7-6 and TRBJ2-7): GAGVSQSPRYKVTKRGQDVALRCDPISGHVSLYWYRQALGQGPEFLTYFNYEAQQDKSGLPNDRFSAERPEGSISTLTIQRTEQRDSAMYRCASSFLTDGVPYEQYFGPGTRLTVT.

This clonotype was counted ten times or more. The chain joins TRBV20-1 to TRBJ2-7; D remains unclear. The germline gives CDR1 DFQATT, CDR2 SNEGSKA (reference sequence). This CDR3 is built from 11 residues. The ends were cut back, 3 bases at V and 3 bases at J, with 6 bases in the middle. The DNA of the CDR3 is TGCAGTGCTAGTGAACACTACGAGCAGTACTTC. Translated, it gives CSASEHYEQYF.

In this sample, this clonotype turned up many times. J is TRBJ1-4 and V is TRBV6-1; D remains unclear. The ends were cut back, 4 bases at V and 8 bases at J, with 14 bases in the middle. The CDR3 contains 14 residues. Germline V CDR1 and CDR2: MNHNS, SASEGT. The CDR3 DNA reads TGTGCCAGCAGTGGACAAACTCCTGCAGAAAAACTGTTTTTT. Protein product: CASSGQTPAEKLFF.

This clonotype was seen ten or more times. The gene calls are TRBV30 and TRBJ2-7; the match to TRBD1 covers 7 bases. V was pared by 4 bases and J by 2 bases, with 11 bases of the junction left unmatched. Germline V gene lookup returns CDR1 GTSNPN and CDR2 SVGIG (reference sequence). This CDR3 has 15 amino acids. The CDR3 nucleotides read TGTGCCTGGAAACCGCCTGGGCAGGGGGCCTACGAGCAGTACTTC. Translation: CAWKPPGQGAYEQYF.

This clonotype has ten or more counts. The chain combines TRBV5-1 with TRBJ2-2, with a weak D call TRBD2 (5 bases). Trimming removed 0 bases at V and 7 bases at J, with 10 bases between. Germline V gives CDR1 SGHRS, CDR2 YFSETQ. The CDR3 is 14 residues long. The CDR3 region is CASSLDPSSGELFF. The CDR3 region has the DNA TGCGCCAGCAGCTTGGATCCTAGCAGCGGGGAGCTGTTTTTT.

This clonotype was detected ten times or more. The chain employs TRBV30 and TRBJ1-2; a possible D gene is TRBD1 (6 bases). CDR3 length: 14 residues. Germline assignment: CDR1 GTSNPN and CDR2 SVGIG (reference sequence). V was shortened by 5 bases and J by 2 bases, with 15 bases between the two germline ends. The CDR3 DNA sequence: TGTGCCTGGCCCTACAGGGCTAGCAACTATGGCTACACCTTC. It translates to CAWPYRASNYGYTF.

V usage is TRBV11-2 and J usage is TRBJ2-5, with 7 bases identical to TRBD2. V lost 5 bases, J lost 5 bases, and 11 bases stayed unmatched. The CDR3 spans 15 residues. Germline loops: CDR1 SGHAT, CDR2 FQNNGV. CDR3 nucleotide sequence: TGTGCCAGCAGCCCCGCGGCGGGAGTAGGGGAGACCCAGTACTTC. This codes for CASSPAAGVGETQYF.

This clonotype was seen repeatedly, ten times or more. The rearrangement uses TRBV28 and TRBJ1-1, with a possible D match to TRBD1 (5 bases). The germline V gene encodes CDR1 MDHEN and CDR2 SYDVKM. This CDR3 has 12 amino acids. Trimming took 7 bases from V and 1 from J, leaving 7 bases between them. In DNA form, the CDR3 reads TGTGCCAGCAAAACAGGGAACACTGAAGCTTTCTTT. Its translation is CASKTGNTEAFF. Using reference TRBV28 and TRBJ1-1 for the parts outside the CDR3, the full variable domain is DVKVTQSSRYLVKRTGEKVFLECVQDMDHENMFWYRQDPGLGLRLIYFSYDVKMKEKGDIPEGYSVSREKKERFSLILESASTNQTSMYLCASKTGNTEAFFGQGTRLTVV.

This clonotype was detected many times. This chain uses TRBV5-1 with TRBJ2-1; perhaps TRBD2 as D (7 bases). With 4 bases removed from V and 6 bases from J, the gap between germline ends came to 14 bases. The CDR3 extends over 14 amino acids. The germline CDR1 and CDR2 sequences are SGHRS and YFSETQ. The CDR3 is CASSQRGGSNEQFF. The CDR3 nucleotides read TGCGCCAGCAGCCAGAGGGGGGGCTCCAATGAGCAGTTCTTC. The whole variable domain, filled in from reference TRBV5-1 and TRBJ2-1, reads KAGVTQTPRYLIKTRGQQVTLSCSPISGHRSVSWYQQTPGQGLQFLFEYFSETQRNKGNFPGRFSGRQFSNSRSEMNVSTLELGDSALYLCASSQRGGSNEQFFGPGTRLTVL.

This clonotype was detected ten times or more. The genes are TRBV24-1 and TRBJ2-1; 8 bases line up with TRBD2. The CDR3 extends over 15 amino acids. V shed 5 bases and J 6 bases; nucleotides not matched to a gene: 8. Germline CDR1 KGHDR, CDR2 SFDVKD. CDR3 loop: CATSVSSGSSNEQFF. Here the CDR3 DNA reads TGTGCCACCAGTGTGAGCAGCGGGAGTTCCAATGAGCAGTTCTTC.

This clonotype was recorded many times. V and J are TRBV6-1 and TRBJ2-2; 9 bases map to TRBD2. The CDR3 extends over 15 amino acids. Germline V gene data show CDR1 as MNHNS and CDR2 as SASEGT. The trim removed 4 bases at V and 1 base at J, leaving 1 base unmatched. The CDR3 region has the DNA TGTGCCAGCAGTGTTAGCGGGGGGAACACCGGGGAGCTGTTTTTT. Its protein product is CASSVSGGNTGELFF.

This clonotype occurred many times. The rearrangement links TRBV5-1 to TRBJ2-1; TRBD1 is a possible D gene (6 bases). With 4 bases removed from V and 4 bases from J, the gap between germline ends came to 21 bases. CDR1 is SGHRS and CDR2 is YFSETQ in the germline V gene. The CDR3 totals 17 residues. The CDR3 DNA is TGCGCCAGCAGCCTGGGGTATACGGCAGGGGCGTACAATGAGCAGTTCTTC. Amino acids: CASSLGYTAGAYNEQFF.

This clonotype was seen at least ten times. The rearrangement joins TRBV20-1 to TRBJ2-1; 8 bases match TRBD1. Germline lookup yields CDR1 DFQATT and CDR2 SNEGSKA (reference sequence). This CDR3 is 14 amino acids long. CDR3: CGCPLRTGGNEQFF. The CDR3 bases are TGCGGATGCCCCCTCCGAACAGGGGGCAATGAGCAGTTCTTC.

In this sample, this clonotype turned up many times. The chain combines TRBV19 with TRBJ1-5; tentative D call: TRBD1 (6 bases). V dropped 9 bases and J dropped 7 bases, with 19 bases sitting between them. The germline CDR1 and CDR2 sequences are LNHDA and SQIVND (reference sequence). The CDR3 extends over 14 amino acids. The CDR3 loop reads CASRKGVGEQPQHF. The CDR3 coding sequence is TGTGCCAGCCGGAAGGGGGTCGGGGAACAGCCCCAGCATTTT.

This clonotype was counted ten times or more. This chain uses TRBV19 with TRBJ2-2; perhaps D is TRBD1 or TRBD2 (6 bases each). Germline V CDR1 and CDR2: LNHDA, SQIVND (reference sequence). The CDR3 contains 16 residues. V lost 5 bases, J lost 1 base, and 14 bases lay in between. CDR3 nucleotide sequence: TGTGCCAGTAGTCCCCGGAGGGGGGAGAACACCGGGGAGCTGTTTTTT. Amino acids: CASSPRRGENTGELFF.

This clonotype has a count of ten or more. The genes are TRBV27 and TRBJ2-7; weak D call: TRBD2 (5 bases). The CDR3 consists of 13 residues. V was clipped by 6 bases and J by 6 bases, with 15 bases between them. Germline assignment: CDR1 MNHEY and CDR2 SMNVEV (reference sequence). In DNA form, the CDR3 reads TGTGCCAGCAGGTTAACTAGTTCGCTCGAGCAGTACTTC. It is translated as CASRLTSSLEQYF.

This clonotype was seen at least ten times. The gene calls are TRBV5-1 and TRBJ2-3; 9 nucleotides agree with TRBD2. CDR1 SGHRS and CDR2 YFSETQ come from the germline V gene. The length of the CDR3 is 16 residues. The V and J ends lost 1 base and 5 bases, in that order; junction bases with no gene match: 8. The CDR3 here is CASSLLPSGNGDTQYF. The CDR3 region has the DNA TGCGCCAGCAGCTTGTTGCCTAGCGGGAACGGAGATACGCAGTATTTT.

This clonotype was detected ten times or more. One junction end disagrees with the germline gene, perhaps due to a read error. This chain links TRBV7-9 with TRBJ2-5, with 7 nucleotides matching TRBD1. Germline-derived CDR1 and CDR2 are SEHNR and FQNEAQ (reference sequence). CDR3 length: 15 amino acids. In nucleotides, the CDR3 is TGTGCCAGCAGCCCGAGGACAGGTGACCAGGAGACCCAGTACTTC. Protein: CASSPRTGDQETQYF.

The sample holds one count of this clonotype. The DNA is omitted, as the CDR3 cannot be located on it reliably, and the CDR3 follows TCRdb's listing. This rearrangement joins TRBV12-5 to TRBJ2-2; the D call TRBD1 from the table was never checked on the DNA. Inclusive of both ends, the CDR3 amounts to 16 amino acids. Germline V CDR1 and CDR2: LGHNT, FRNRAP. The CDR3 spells CASGPSTGRHRGAVFF.

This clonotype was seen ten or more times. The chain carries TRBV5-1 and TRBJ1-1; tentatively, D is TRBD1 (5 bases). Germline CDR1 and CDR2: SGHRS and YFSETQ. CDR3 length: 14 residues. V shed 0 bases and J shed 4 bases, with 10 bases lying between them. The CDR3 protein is CASSLGGAATEAFF. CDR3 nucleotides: TGCGCCAGCAGCTTGGGAGGGGCGGCCACTGAAGCTTTCTTT.

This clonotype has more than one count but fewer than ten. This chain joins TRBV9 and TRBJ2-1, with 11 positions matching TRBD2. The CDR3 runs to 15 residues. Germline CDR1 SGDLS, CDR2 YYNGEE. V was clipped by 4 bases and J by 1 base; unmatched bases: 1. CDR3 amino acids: CASSSSGGSYNEQFF. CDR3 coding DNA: TGTGCCAGCAGCTCTAGCGGGGGGTCCTACAATGAGCAGTTCTTC.

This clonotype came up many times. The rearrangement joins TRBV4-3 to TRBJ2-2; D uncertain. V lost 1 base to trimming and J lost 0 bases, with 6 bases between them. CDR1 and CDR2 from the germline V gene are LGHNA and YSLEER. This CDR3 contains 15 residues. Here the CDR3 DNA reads TGCGCCAGCAGCCAAGGCAGCGCGAACACCGGGGAGCTGTTTTTT. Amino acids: CASSQGSANTGELFF.

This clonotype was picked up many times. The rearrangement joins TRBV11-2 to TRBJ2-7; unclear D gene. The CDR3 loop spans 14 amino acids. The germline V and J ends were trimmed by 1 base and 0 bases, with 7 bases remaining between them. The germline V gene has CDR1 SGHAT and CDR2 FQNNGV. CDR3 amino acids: CASSLVRSSYEQYF. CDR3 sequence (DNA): TGTGCCAGCAGCTTAGTCCGGAGCTCCTACGAGCAGTACTTC.

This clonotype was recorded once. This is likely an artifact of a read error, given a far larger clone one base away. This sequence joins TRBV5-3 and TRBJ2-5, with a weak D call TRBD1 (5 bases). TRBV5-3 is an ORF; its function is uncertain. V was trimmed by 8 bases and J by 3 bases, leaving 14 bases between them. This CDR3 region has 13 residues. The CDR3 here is CASSTQGEETQYF. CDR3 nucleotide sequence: TGTGCCAGCAGTACTCAGGGTGAAGAGACCCAGTACTTC.